Listed below are T cell receptor beta chains from one sample, sequenced in a study of shared clonotypes between healthy human individuals. The data were produced by immunoSEQ multiplex PCR, yet TCRdb's version contains in-frame clones alone and is incomplete. The table shows approximately 710,000 clones, with 90% occurring only once. The sample consisted of memory CD8+ T cells from PBMCs. These receptor sequences come from a young man in good health. Some clones in this sample may be carry-over from other donors' samples. The CDR3 runs from the conserved cysteine through the conserved F or W. A D gene is named only where the DNA matches it firmly. Part of the rows lack a size; the others show once, few, many or a class for expanded clones.

j_call | d_call | v_call | clone_size | cdr3_length | cdr3_nt | cdr3_aa
TRBJ2-7 | TRBD2 | TRBV13 | - | 15 | TGTGCCAGCAGCCGAAATCTAGCGGGAGAGTACGAGCAGTACTTC | CASSRNLAGEYEQYF
TRBJ2-7 | TRBD1 | TRBV29-1 | - | 17 | TGCAGCGTTGGAGAGCTACTAAATTATAAGGGGGCGTTTGAGCAGTACTTC | CSVGELLNYKGAFEQYF
TRBJ1-2 | TRBD1 | TRBV5-1 | - | 13 | TGCGCCAGCAGCCCGGACAGGGGGCATGGCTACACCTTC | CASSPDRGHGYTF
TRBJ2-7 | TRBD1 | TRBV6-5 | - | 13 | TGTGCCAGCAGAACGGGACAGGGGGACGAGCAGTACTTC | CASRTGQGDEQYF
TRBJ2-7 | TRBD2 | TRBV28 | - | 14 | TGTGCCAGCAGTTTCCAGGGAGGGTCTGGGGAGCAGTACTTC | CASSFQGGSGEQYF
TRBJ1-4 | - | TRBV4-3 | - | 15 | TGCGCCAGCAGCCAAGGAGAGGGCTCGGGTGAAAAACTGTTTTTT | CASSQGEGSGEKLFF
TRBJ1-5 | TRBD1 | TRBV27 | - | 15 | TGTGCCAGCAGTCCGGGGACAGGGGGGTCCCAGCCCCAGCATTTT | CASSPGTGGSQPQHF
TRBJ2-1 | - | TRBV21-1 | - | 15 | TGTGCCAGCAGCACCTATACGGACGGGAACAATGAGCAGTTCTTC | CASSTYTDGNNEQFF
TRBJ1-2 | - | TRBV4-1 | - | 12 | TGCGCCAGCAGCCAAGTCAGGGATGCCTACACCTTC | CASSQVRDAYTF
TRBJ2-5 | TRBD1 | TRBV7-3 | - | 15 | TGTGCCAGCAGTCCCGGGACAGGGGCATCGGAGACCCAGTACTTC | CASSPGTGASETQYF
TRBJ1-5 | TRBD1 | TRBV27 | - | 16 | TGTGCCAGCAGTGGCCCCGGGACAGGGGGGTCGCAGCCCCAGCATTTT | CASSGPGTGGSQPQHF
TRBJ2-3 | TRBD2 | TRBV27 | - | 12 | TGTGCCACAATCGGGGGGACGGATACGCAGTATTTT | CATIGGTDTQYF
TRBJ2-3 | - | TRBV6-4 | many | 14 | TGTGCCAGCAGCGGGACCGGGAGCACAGATACGCAGTATTTT | CASSGTGSTDTQYF
TRBJ2-2 | TRBD1 | TRBV6-1 | - | 15 | TGTGCCAGCGGTATATCAACAGGGGGCACCGGGGAGCTGTTTTTT | CASGISTGGTGELFF
TRBJ1-1 | - | TRBV5-4 | - | 14 | TGTGCCAGCAGCTCATCGGATGTGAACACTGAAGCTTTCTTT | CASSSSDVNTEAFF
TRBJ2-1 | TRBD1 | TRBV11-3 | once | 14 | TGTGCCAGCAGCACCCACAGGGGACACAATGAGCAGTTCTTC | CASSTHRGHNEQFF
TRBJ2-2 | - | TRBV9 | - | 17 | TGTGCCAGCAGCGTAGCTACGGGTGTTAGCGAGACGGGGGAGCTGTTTTTT | CASSVATGVSETGELFF
TRBJ2-3 | - | TRBV5-1 | - | 15 | TGCGCCAGCAGCTTGGTTACGGCCGCGCAAGATACGCAGTATTTT | CASSLVTAAQDTQYF
TRBJ2-1 | - | TRBV10-2 | - | 14 | TGCGCCAGCACTGACCCAGCCCTCTACAATGAGCAGTTCTTC | CASTDPALYNEQFF
TRBJ2-7 | TRBD1 | TRBV7-8 | - | 16 | TGTGCCAGCAGCTTAAATCCCCACAGGGGGGTGGAGGAGCAGTACTTC | CASSLNPHRGVEEQYF
TRBJ2-7 | - | TRBV4-1 | - | 13 | TGCGCCAGCAGCCAAGAAGAAGCCGGTGGGCAGTACTTC | CASSQEEAGGQYF
TRBJ2-1 | TRBD1 | TRBV7-9 | - | 17 | TGTGCCAGCAGCTTAAGGGACAGGGTGTGGGATGCAGATGAGCAGTTCTTC | CASSLRDRVWDADEQFF
TRBJ1-2 | TRBD1 | TRBV29-1 | - | 16 | TGCAGCGTTGACAGGCTGACCCGACAGGGGAACTATGGCTACACCTTC | CSVDRLTRQGNYGYTF
TRBJ2-1 | - | TRBV27 | - | 12 | TGTGCCAGCACCAGTCGCCACAATGAGCAGTTCTTC | CASTSRHNEQFF
TRBJ1-5 | - | TRBV2 | - | 15 | TGTGCCAGCAGTGATGCGACAGGAAGCAATCAGCCCCAGCATTTT | CASSDATGSNQPQHF
TRBJ2-7 | - | TRBV9 | - | 11 | TGTGCCAGCAGCGCCGGGTACGAGCAGTACTTC | CASSAGYEQYF
TRBJ2-7 | - | TRBV5-4 | - | 15 | TGTGCCAGCAGCTTGGACCAGGGCCCAGGCTACGAGCAGTACTTC | CASSLDQGPGYEQYF
TRBJ2-7 | - | TRBV4-2 | - | 13 | TGTGCCAGCAGCCATGACGAAAAAGGAATGGAGTACTTC | CASSHDEKGMEYF
TRBJ2-6 | - | TRBV28 | - | 17 | TGTGCCAGCAGTTTTCGAGAGCGTGACTCTGGGGCCAACGTCCTGACTTTC | CASSFRERDSGANVLTF
TRBJ2-7 | - | TRBV10-3 | - | 11 | TGTGCCATAAGGGCCGACTACGAGCAGTACTTC | CAIRADYEQYF
TRBJ2-7 | - | TRBV5-1 | - | 13 | TGCGCCAGCAGCTTGGGGTTAGGTTACGAGCAGTACTTC | CASSLGLGYEQYF
TRBJ2-2 | TRBD2 | TRBV14 | - | 17 | TGTGCCAGCAGCCAAGTACTAGCGGGAGCGGGTACCGGGGAGCTGTTTTTT | CASSQVLAGAGTGELFF
TRBJ1-1 | - | TRBV29-1 | - | 13 | TGCAGCGTGGGGGGACTTACCTCAGGGTCGGCTTTCTTT | CSVGGLTSGSAFF
TRBJ2-1 | - | TRBV5-5 | - | 16 | TGTGCCAGCAGCCCCGCCGGGAGTGGGTCCTACAATGAGCAGTTCTTC | CASSPAGSGSYNEQFF
TRBJ2-7 | - | TRBV4-1 | - | 14 | TGCGCCAGCAGCCAAGTTAGGGGTTTCCACGAGCAGTACTTC | CASSQVRGFHEQYF
TRBJ1-2 | - | TRBV19 | - | 14 | TGTGCCAGTAGCCCTGATCGAACAGTCTATGGCTACACCTTC | CASSPDRTVYGYTF
TRBJ2-3 | - | TRBV6-6 | - | 14 | TGTGCCAGCAGTTACTCGAGTCTGCTAGATACGCAGTATTTT | CASSYSSLLDTQYF
TRBJ2-1 | - | TRBV15 | - | 16 | TGTGCCACGAAACCCACTGGGTGGGTCTCATACAATGAGCAGTTCTTC | CATKPTGWVSYNEQFF
TRBJ2-5 | TRBD2 | TRBV6-6 | - | 16 | TGTGCCAGCAGTTACTTGGGACTAGCGGGAACAGAGACCCAGTACTTC | CASSYLGLAGTETQYF
TRBJ2-7 | - | TRBV28 | - | 12 | TGTGCCAGCAGTGAAATCGTCTACGAGCAGTACTTC | CASSEIVYEQYF